The present T cell receptor (beta chain) was sequenced within a study of blood T cell repertoires in COVID-19. One Seattle source followed patients from active infection through their disease course. The assay was immunoSEQ multiplex PCR, and TCRdb's table has in-frame clones only and misses some. The sample yields 55,000 to 70,000 clones, approximately 90% seen once. Germline loops: CDR1 LNHDA, CDR2 SQIVND (reference sequence). The V end lost 6 bases, the J end lost 9 bases, and 20 bases lay between the germline ends. The CDR3 is 14 residues long. The chain employs TRBV19 and TRBJ2-5; D is possibly TRBD2 (6 bases). The clonotype originates from a woman older than 75 with COVID-19, enrolled during active disease. The sample comprised peripheral blood. Written as DNA, the CDR3 is TGTGCCAGTAGCCGGGACTCCCGCCCTTTCGCCCAGTACTTC. It yields the protein CASSRDSRPFAQYF.